Detailed here is one T cell receptor beta chain. Antigen: not known. The data are from a study of siplizumab effects on memory and regulatory T cells. With 7 bases clipped from V and 5 bases from J, the junction kept 8 bases outside the gene matches. Germline CDR1 MNHEY, CDR2 SVGAGI. The CDR3 extends over 13 amino acids. General study findings and limits: Of the alloreactive clones, only a minor fraction mapped to unstimulated subsets.

Using immunoSEQ multiplex PCR, the repertoire was profiled, and TCRdb retains in-frame clones only, with some absent. Altogether some 100,000 clones are present, 94% being singletons, with the ten largest covering roughly 0.6%. This chain joins TRBV6-5 and TRBJ2-7, with 7 bases matching TRBD2. This TCR came from a human donor in good health. What was sequenced was Tregs sorted from blood. CDR3 sequence: CASTGLVGNEQYF. In DNA, the CDR3 is TGTGCCAGCACCGGACTAGTGGGGAACGAGCAGTACTTC.